This T cell receptor beta chain was profiled in a study of cytomegalovirus exposure and HLA in healthy donors. V gave up 4 bases and J gave up 4 bases, with 8 bases separating them. Germline V lookup: CDR1 SQVTM, CDR2 ANQGSEA. The CDR3 has 13 residues. Study-level findings and limits: With high specificity and sensitivity, the classifier reportedly diagnosed cytomegalovirus status. Association with HLA alleles at 0.05 false discovery rate was found for 16,951 TCR beta sequences in a later analysis.

Both 60 Vbeta primers and 13 Jbeta primers went into the PCR. The assay was immunoSEQ multiplex PCR, and TCRdb's table has in-frame clones only and misses some. Among 100,000 to 150,000 clones listed, around 72% were seen once. Worth noting for this clone: The antigen is unknown.

Sequenced: PBMCs. The TCR sequence derives from a man between 25 and 39 years old in good health and CMV-seronegative. The V gene is TRBV29-1, the J gene TRBJ2-6; perhaps TRBD2 as D (5 bases). Written as DNA, the CDR3 is TGCAGCGTTGGGGAGACCGGGGCCAACGTCCTGACTTTC. Translating it yields CSVGETGANVLTF.